A selection of T cell receptor beta chains follows, all from one sample in a study of shared clonotypes between healthy human individuals. Sequencing was performed with immunoSEQ multiplex PCR; in TCRdb, only in-frame clones are kept and a portion is missing. The sample shows some 1 million clones, more than 65% of them seen only once. Sequenced sample: memory CD4+ T cells sorted from blood. These receptors were obtained from a man between 18 and 29 years old in good health. The CDR3 runs from the conserved cysteine through the conserved F or W. D genes are given only for firm matches. Clone size is given for some rows only: seen once, a few or many times, or a class if the clone is expanded.

v_gene: TRBV4-1; j_gene: TRBJ1-1; d_gene: -; abundance: -; CDR3aa: CASRGTGQNTEAFF; CDR3nt: TGCGCCAGCAGAGGAACAGGGCAGAACACTGAAGCTTTCTTT
v_gene: TRBV2; j_gene: TRBJ1-1; d_gene: -; abundance: -; CDR3aa: CATVELNTEAFF; CDR3nt: TGTGCCACCGTAGAGTTGAACACTGAAGCTTTCTTT
v_gene: TRBV28; j_gene: TRBJ1-5; d_gene: -; abundance: -; CDR3aa: CASSLGGIVYSNQPQHF; CDR3nt: TGTGCCAGCAGCCTTGGGGGGATTGTTTATAGCAATCAGCCCCAGCATTTT
v_gene: TRBV2; j_gene: TRBJ2-4; d_gene: -; abundance: -; CDR3aa: CASSNRDF; CDR3nt: TGTGCCAGCAGTAACAGGGACTTC
v_gene: TRBV7-2; j_gene: TRBJ2-1; d_gene: TRBD1; abundance: -; CDR3aa: CASSSRSGTGVEQFF; CDR3nt: TGTGCCAGCAGCTCACGCTCCGGGACAGGGGTTGAGCAGTTCTTC
v_gene: TRBV13; j_gene: TRBJ2-7; d_gene: -; abundance: -; CDR3aa: CASSLVVGGTYEQYF; CDR3nt: TGTGCCAGCAGCTTAGTGGTAGGGGGGACCTACGAGCAGTACTTC
v_gene: TRBV5-6; j_gene: TRBJ2-2; d_gene: -; abundance: -; CDR3aa: CASSSRRRQLNTGELFF; CDR3nt: TGTGCCAGCAGCTCAAGAAGAAGGCAGCTTAACACCGGGGAGCTGTTTTTT
v_gene: TRBV15; j_gene: TRBJ2-7; d_gene: TRBD1; abundance: once; CDR3aa: CATSRGGIVRQGLYEQYF; CDR3nt: TGTGCCACCAGCAGAGGCGGAATCGTGAGACAGGGTCTCTACGAGCAGTACTTC
v_gene: TRBV28; j_gene: TRBJ1-2; d_gene: -; abundance: -; CDR3aa: CASSADINYGYTF; CDR3nt: TGTGCCAGCAGTGCCGACATTAACTATGGCTACACCTTC
v_gene: TRBV30; j_gene: TRBJ2-1; d_gene: -; abundance: -; CDR3aa: CAWARDLNNEQFF; CDR3nt: TGTGCCTGGGCCCGGGACCTTAACAATGAGCAGTTCTTC
v_gene: TRBV7-9; j_gene: TRBJ1-2; d_gene: -; abundance: many; CDR3aa: CASSDDSIYGYTF; CDR3nt: TGTGCCAGCAGCGATGACAGCATCTATGGCTACACCTTC
v_gene: TRBV21-1; j_gene: TRBJ1-2; d_gene: -; abundance: -; CDR3aa: CASSKREDGYTF; CDR3nt: TGTGCCAGCAGCAAAAGGGAGGACGGCTACACCTTC
v_gene: TRBV5-4; j_gene: TRBJ2-7; d_gene: -; abundance: -; CDR3aa: CASSSGQGNYEQYF; CDR3nt: TGTGCCAGCAGCTCTGGGCAGGGCAACTACGAGCAGTACTTC
v_gene: TRBV5-5; j_gene: TRBJ2-7; d_gene: TRBD2; abundance: once; CDR3aa: CASSLASGYEQYF; CDR3nt: TGTGCCAGCAGCTTGGCTAGCGGCTACGAGCAGTACTTC
v_gene: TRBV5-1; j_gene: TRBJ1-2; d_gene: -; abundance: -; CDR3aa: CASSGTDGSYGYTF; CDR3nt: TGCGCCAGCAGCGGTACTGACGGAAGCTATGGCTACACCTTC
v_gene: TRBV7-2; j_gene: TRBJ1-2; d_gene: -; abundance: -; CDR3aa: CASSYRTASDGYTF; CDR3nt: TGTGCCAGCAGCTACCGAACAGCTTCAGATGGCTACACCTTC
v_gene: TRBV6-1; j_gene: TRBJ1-2; d_gene: -; abundance: -; CDR3aa: CASIRDQGYYGYTF; CDR3nt: TGTGCCAGCATCCGAGATCAGGGTTACTATGGCTACACCTTC
v_gene: TRBV10-1; j_gene: TRBJ1-1; d_gene: -; abundance: -; CDR3aa: CASSGLGTNTEAFF; CDR3nt: TGCGCCAGCAGTGGATTAGGTACGAACACTGAAGCTTTCTTT
v_gene: TRBV5-6; j_gene: TRBJ1-6; d_gene: TRBD1; abundance: -; CDR3aa: CASRPAGQESSPLHF; CDR3nt: TGTGCCAGCCGCCCGGCAGGACAGGAGTCGTCACCCCTCCACTTT
v_gene: TRBV7-2; j_gene: TRBJ1-1; d_gene: TRBD1; abundance: -; CDR3aa: CASRGQENTEAFF; CDR3nt: TGTGCCAGCAGGGGACAGGAAAACACTGAAGCTTTCTTT
v_gene: TRBV7-9; j_gene: TRBJ2-3; d_gene: TRBD2; abundance: -; CDR3aa: CASSLAGTSGGTDTQYF; CDR3nt: TGTGCCAGCAGCTTAGCGGGGACTAGCGGGGGGACAGATACGCAGTATTTT
v_gene: TRBV27; j_gene: TRBJ1-1; d_gene: TRBD1; abundance: -; CDR3aa: CASRQDRGTEAFF; CDR3nt: TGTGCCAGCAGGCAGGACAGGGGCACTGAAGCTTTCTTT
v_gene: TRBV6-5; j_gene: TRBJ1-2; d_gene: TRBD1; abundance: few; CDR3aa: CASTGDQYGYTF; CDR3nt: TGTGCCAGTACAGGGGACCAATATGGCTACACCTTC
v_gene: TRBV5-8; j_gene: TRBJ2-5; d_gene: TRBD2; abundance: -; CDR3aa: CASSLGKQAGGETQYF; CDR3nt: TGTGCCAGCAGCTTGGGCAAGCAGGCCGGGGGGGAGACCCAGTACTTC
v_gene: TRBV18; j_gene: TRBJ1-4; d_gene: TRBD1; abundance: once; CDR3aa: CASSRTGGEEKLFF; CDR3nt: TGTGCCAGCTCGAGGACAGGGGGTGAGGAAAAACTGTTTTTT
v_gene: TRBV2; j_gene: TRBJ2-1; d_gene: -; abundance: -; CDR3aa: CASRPADSNEQFF; CDR3nt: TGTGCCAGCAGACCGGCAGACAGCAATGAGCAGTTCTTC
v_gene: TRBV15; j_gene: TRBJ1-2; d_gene: -; abundance: -; CDR3aa: CATSRDWGANYGYTF; CDR3nt: TGTGCCACCAGCAGAGATTGGGGGGCGAACTATGGCTACACCTTC
v_gene: TRBV5-6; j_gene: TRBJ1-4; d_gene: -; abundance: -; CDR3aa: CASSLDSTEKLFF; CDR3nt: TGTGCCAGCAGCTTGGATAGTACGGAAAAACTGTTTTTT
v_gene: TRBV30; j_gene: TRBJ1-5; d_gene: -; abundance: few; CDR3aa: CAWNPGWEQPQHF; CDR3nt: TGTGCCTGGAATCCGGGCTGGGAGCAACCCCAGCATTTT
v_gene: TRBV9; j_gene: TRBJ1-1; d_gene: -; abundance: -; CDR3aa: CASTLIPTNTEAFF; CDR3nt: TGTGCCAGCACCCTAATACCAACGAACACTGAAGCTTTCTTT
v_gene: TRBV7-2; j_gene: TRBJ2-1; d_gene: -; abundance: -; CDR3aa: CASSLDQNEQFF; CDR3nt: TGTGCCAGCAGCCTTGACCAGAATGAGCAGTTCTTC
v_gene: TRBV27; j_gene: TRBJ1-6; d_gene: TRBD1; abundance: few; CDR3aa: CASSKGGQGPNSPLHF; CDR3nt: TGTGCCAGCAGTAAGGGGGGACAGGGCCCAAATTCACCCCTCCACTTT
v_gene: TRBV7-9; j_gene: TRBJ2-6; d_gene: -; abundance: -; CDR3aa: CASSLQGANVLTF; CDR3nt: TGTGCCAGCAGCCTCCAGGGGGCCAACGTCCTGACTTTC
v_gene: TRBV27; j_gene: TRBJ1-2; d_gene: -; abundance: -; CDR3aa: CASKPRTNNYGYTF; CDR3nt: TGTGCCAGCAAACCCCGGACAAATAACTATGGCTACACCTTC
v_gene: TRBV20-1; j_gene: TRBJ2-1; d_gene: -; abundance: -; CDR3aa: CSAQQYNEQFF; CDR3nt: TGCAGTGCGCAACAGTACAATGAGCAGTTCTTC
v_gene: TRBV6-1; j_gene: TRBJ2-3; d_gene: -; abundance: -; CDR3aa: CASSGRVGTDTQYF; CDR3nt: TGTGCCAGCAGTGGTAGGGTAGGCACAGATACGCAGTATTTT
v_gene: TRBV30; j_gene: TRBJ1-2; d_gene: -; abundance: few; CDR3aa: CAWSGVGNYGYTF; CDR3nt: TGTGCCTGGAGTGGAGTGGGAAACTATGGCTACACCTTC
v_gene: TRBV11-2; j_gene: TRBJ2-7; d_gene: -; abundance: -; CDR3aa: CASSLVGFEQYF; CDR3nt: TGTGCCAGCAGCTTAGTGGGGTTCGAGCAGTACTTC
v_gene: TRBV7-6; j_gene: TRBJ2-3; d_gene: -; abundance: once; CDR3aa: CASSLGAGQLTDTQYF; CDR3nt: TGTGCCAGCAGCTTAGGGGCGGGGCAGCTCACAGATACGCAGTATTTT
v_gene: TRBV18; j_gene: TRBJ1-2; d_gene: -; abundance: once; CDR3aa: CASSPEGSAYGYTF; CDR3nt: TGTGCCAGCTCACCGGAGGGGAGCGCTTATGGCTACACCTTC
v_gene: TRBV19; j_gene: TRBJ1-6; d_gene: -; abundance: -; CDR3aa: CASSPGRENSPLHF; CDR3nt: TGTGCCAGTAGCCCAGGACGTGAGAATTCACCCCTCCACTTT
v_gene: TRBV10-1; j_gene: TRBJ2-3; d_gene: -; abundance: many; CDR3aa: CASREADTQYF; CDR3nt: TGCGCCAGCAGAGAGGCAGATACGCAGTATTTT
v_gene: TRBV10-1; j_gene: TRBJ2-3; d_gene: TRBD2; abundance: -; CDR3aa: CASSELRGGQDTQYF; CDR3nt: TGCGCCAGCAGTGAGCTCCGGGGGGGCCAAGATACGCAGTATTTT
v_gene: TRBV21-1; j_gene: TRBJ2-7; d_gene: -; abundance: -; CDR3aa: CASSKVVNGRCHEQYF; CDR3nt: TGTGCCAGCAGCAAAGTCGTCAACGGGAGGTGTCACGAGCAGTACTTC
v_gene: TRBV5-6; j_gene: TRBJ2-7; d_gene: -; abundance: few; CDR3aa: CASSLGHGDEQYF; CDR3nt: TGTGCCAGCAGCTTGGGTCACGGGGACGAGCAGTACTTC
v_gene: TRBV9; j_gene: TRBJ2-2; d_gene: -; abundance: -; CDR3aa: CASSVLLNTGELFF; CDR3nt: TGTGCCAGCAGCGTTTTATTGAACACCGGGGAGCTGTTTTTT
v_gene: TRBV5-1; j_gene: TRBJ1-1; d_gene: TRBD1; abundance: -; CDR3aa: CASSFGTGGKPEAFF; CDR3nt: TGCGCCAGCAGCTTCGGGACAGGGGGCAAACCTGAAGCTTTCTTT
v_gene: TRBV11-2; j_gene: TRBJ1-3; d_gene: -; abundance: -; CDR3aa: CASSPGTWGSGNTIYF; CDR3nt: TGTGCCAGCAGCCCCGGGACGTGGGGCTCTGGAAACACCATATATTTT
v_gene: TRBV11-2; j_gene: TRBJ1-6; d_gene: TRBD1; abundance: -; CDR3aa: CASSTRTGVVNSPLHF; CDR3nt: TGTGCCAGCAGCACAAGGACAGGGGTTGTAAATTCACCCCTCCACTTT
v_gene: TRBV2; j_gene: TRBJ2-1; d_gene: TRBD2; abundance: -; CDR3aa: CASKLAGGLNEQFF; CDR3nt: TGTGCCAGCAAGCTAGCGGGGGGGCTTAATGAGCAGTTCTTC
v_gene: TRBV6-5; j_gene: TRBJ2-7; d_gene: TRBD1; abundance: -; CDR3aa: CASSPRQGPYEQYF; CDR3nt: TGTGCCAGCAGCCCAAGACAGGGCCCCTACGAGCAGTACTTC
v_gene: TRBV6-5; j_gene: TRBJ2-5; d_gene: TRBD1; abundance: -; CDR3aa: CASSYSGTGQETQYF; CDR3nt: TGTGCCAGCAGTTATTCGGGGACAGGACAAGAGACCCAGTACTTC
v_gene: TRBV5-1; j_gene: TRBJ1-2; d_gene: TRBD1; abundance: -; CDR3aa: CASSLPGQGANYGYTF; CDR3nt: TGCGCCAGCAGCTTGCCCGGACAGGGGGCTAACTATGGCTACACCTTC
v_gene: TRBV18; j_gene: TRBJ2-7; d_gene: -; abundance: -; CDR3aa: CASSPQGNYEQYF; CDR3nt: TGTGCCAGCTCACCCCAGGGTAACTACGAGCAGTACTTC
v_gene: TRBV5-6; j_gene: TRBJ2-1; d_gene: -; abundance: -; CDR3aa: CASSWTAQNYYNEQFF; CDR3nt: TGTGCCAGCAGTTGGACAGCCCAAAATTACTACAATGAGCAGTTCTTC